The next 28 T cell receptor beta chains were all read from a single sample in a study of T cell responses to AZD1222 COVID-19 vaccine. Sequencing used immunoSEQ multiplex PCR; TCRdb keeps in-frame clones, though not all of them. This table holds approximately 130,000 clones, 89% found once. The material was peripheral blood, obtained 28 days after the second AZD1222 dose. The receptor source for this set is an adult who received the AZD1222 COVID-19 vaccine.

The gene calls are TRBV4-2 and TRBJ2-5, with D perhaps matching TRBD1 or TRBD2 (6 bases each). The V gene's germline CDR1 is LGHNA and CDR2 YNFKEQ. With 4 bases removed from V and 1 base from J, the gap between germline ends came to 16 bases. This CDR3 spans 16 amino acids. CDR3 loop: CASSREQSGAQETQYF. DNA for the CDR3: TGTGCCAGCAGCCGCGAACAATCGGGGGCCCAAGAGACCCAGTACTTC.

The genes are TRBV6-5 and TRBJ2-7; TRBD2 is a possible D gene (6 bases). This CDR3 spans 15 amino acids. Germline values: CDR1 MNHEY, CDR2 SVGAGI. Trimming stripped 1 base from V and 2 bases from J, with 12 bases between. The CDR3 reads CASSYLAELPYEQYF. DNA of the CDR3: TGTGCCAGCAGTTACTTAGCGGAATTGCCCTACGAGCAGTACTTC.

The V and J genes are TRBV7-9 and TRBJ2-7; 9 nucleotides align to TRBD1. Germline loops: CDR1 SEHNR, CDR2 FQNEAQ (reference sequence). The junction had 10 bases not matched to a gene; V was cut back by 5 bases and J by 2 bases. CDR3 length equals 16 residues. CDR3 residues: CASSGRTGDDTYEQYF. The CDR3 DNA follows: TGTGCCAGCAGCGGACGGACAGGGGACGACACCTACGAGCAGTACTTC.

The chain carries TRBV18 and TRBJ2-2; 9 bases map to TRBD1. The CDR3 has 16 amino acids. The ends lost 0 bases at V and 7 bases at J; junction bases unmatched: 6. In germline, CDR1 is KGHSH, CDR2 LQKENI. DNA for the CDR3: TGTGCCAGCTCACCACCAACAGGGGGCGACGGCGGGGAGCTGTTTTTT. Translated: CASSPPTGGDGGELFF.

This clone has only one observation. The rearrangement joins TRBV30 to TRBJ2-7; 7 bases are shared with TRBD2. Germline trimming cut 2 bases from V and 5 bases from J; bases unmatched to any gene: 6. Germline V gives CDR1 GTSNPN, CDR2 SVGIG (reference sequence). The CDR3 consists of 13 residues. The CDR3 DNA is TGTGCCTGGAGTAATGCGGGAGTGGACGAGCAGTACTTC. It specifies CAWSNAGVDEQYF.

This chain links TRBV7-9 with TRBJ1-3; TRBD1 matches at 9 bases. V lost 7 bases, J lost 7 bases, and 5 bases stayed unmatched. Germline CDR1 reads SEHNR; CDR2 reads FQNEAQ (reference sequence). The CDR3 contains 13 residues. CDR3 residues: CASTLTGGNTIYF. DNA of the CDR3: TGTGCCAGCACCCTGACAGGGGGGAACACCATATATTTT.

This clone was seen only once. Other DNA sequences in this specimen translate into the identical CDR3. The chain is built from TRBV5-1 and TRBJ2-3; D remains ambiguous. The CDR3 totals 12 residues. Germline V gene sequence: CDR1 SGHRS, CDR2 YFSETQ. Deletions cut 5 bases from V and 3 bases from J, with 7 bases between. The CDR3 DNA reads TGCGCCAGCAGTTTTGATACAGATACGCAGTATTTT. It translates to CASSFDTDTQYF.

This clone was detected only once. CDR3: CASSFEGKAGNTIYF. As DNA, the CDR3 is TGTGCCAGCAGCTTCGAGGGAAAGGCTGGAAACACCATATATTTT. J is TRBJ1-3 and V is TRBV7-9, with unresolved D. This CDR3 spans 15 amino acids. Germline V gene data show CDR1 as SEHNR and CDR2 as FQNEAQ (reference sequence). V was clipped by 3 bases and J by 2 bases, with 11 bases between them.

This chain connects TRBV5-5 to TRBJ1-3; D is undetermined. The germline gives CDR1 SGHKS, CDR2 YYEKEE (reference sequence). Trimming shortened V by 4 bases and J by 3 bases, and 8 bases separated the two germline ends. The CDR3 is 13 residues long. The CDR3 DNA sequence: TGTGCCAGCAGCCCCCCCGGTGGAAACACCATATATTTT. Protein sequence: CASSPPGGNTIYF.

The CDR3 loop is CASSLNSANEKLFF. In DNA, the CDR3 is TGCGCCAGCAGCTTGAACAGCGCTAATGAAAAACTGTTTTTT. The gene calls are TRBV5-1 and TRBJ1-4, with D uncertain. Trimming took 1 base from V and 3 from J, leaving 7 bases between them. Germline loops: CDR1 SGHRS, CDR2 YFSETQ. The CDR3 length is 14 residues.

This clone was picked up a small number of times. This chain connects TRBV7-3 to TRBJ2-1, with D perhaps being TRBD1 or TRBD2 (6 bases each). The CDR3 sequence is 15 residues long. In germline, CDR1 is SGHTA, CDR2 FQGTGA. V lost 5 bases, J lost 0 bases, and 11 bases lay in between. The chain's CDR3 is CASSTGAVSYNEQFF. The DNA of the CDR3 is TGTGCCAGCAGCACGGGGGCGGTCTCCTACAATGAGCAGTTCTTC.

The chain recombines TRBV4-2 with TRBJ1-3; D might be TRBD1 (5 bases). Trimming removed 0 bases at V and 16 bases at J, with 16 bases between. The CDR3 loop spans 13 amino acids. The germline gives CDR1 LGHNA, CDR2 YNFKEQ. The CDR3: CASSQDWGPSPYF. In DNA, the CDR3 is TGTGCCAGCAGCCAAGATTGGGGACCCAGTCCGTATTTT.

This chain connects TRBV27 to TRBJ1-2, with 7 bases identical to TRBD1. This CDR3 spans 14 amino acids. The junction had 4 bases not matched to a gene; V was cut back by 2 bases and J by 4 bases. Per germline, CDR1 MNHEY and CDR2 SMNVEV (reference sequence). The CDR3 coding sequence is TGTGCCAGCAGTTTAAAGGGGGCGGGCTATGGCTACACCTTC. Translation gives CASSLKGAGYGYTF.

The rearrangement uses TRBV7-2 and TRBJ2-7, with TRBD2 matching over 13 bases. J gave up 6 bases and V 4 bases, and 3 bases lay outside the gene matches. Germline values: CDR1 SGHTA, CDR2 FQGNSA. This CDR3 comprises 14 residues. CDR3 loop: CASSSGLAGAEQYF. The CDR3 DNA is TGTGCCAGCAGCTCCGGACTAGCGGGAGCCGAGCAGTACTTC. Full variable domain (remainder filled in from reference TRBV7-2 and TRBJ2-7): GAGVSQSPSNKVTEKGKDVELRCDPISGHTALYWYRQSLGQGLEFLIYFQGNSAPDKSGLPSDRFSAERTGGSVSTLTIQRTQQEDSAVYLCASSSGLAGAEQYFGPGTRLTVT.

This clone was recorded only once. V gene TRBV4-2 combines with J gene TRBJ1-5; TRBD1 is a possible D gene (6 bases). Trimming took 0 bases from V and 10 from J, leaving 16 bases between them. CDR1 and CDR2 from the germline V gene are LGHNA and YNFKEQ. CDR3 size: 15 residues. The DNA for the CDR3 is TGTGCCAGCAGCCAAGAGCGGGCAGGGGTGAATCCCCAGCATTTT. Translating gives CASSQERAGVNPQHF.

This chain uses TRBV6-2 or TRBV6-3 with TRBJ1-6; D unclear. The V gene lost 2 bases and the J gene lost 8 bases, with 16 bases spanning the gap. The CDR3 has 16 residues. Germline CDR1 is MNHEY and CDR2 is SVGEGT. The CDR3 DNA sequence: TGTGCCAGCAGTTACGCGGGAAAGGGTGTTGATTCACCCCTCCACTTT. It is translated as CASSYAGKGVDSPLHF.

Here the CDR3 DNA reads TGTGCCACCAGTGCTCCTGGGGCCTACAATGAGCAGTTCTTC. Protein: CATSAPGAYNEQFF. The chain links TRBV24-1 to TRBJ2-1; no definite D call. Germline assignment: CDR1 KGHDR and CDR2 SFDVKD. The CDR3 is 14 amino acids. The V and J ends lost 5 bases and 2 bases respectively, with 9 bases between them.

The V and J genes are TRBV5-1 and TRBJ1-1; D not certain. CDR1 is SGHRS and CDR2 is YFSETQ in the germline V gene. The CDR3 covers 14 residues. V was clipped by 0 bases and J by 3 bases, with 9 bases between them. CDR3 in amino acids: CASSLGRMDTEAFF. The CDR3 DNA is TGCGCCAGCAGCTTGGGACGGATGGACACTGAAGCTTTCTTT.

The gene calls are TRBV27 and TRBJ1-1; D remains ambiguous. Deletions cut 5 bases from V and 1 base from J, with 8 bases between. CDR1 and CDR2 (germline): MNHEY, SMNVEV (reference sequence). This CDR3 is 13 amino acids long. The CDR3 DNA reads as TGTGCCAGCAGTCCTTGGCGGAACACTGAAGCTTTCTTT. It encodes CASSPWRNTEAFF.

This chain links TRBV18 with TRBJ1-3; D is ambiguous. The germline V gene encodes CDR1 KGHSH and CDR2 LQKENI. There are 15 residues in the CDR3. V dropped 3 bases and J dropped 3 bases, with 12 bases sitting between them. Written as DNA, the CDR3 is TGTGCCAGCTCACCGTATTCGGAGGTTGGAAACACCATATATTTT. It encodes CASSPYSEVGNTIYF.

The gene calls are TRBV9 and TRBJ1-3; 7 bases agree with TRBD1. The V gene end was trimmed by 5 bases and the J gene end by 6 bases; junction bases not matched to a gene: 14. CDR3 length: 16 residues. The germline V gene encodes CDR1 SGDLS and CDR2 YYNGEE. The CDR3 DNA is TGTGCCAGCAGGTTACAGACAGGGCCAAGGGTAAACACCATATATTTT. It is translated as CASRLQTGPRVNTIYF.

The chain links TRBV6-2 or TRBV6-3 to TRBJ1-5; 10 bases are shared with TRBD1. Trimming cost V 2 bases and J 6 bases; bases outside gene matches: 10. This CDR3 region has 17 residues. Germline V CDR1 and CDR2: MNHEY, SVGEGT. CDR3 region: CASSYGGPGQGIQPQHF. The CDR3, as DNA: TGTGCCAGCAGTTACGGGGGGCCGGGACAGGGGATTCAGCCCCAGCATTTT.

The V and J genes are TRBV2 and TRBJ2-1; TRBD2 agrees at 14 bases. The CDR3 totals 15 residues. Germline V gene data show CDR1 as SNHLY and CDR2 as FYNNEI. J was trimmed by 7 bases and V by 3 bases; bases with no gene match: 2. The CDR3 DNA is TGTGCCAGCAGTGAGGGGACTAGCGGGAGAAATGAGCAGTTCTTC. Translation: CASSEGTSGRNEQFF.

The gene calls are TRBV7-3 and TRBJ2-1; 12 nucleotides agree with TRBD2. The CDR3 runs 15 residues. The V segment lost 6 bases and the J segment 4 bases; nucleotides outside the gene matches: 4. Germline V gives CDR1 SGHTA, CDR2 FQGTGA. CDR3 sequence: CASSVTSGGYNEQFF. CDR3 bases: TGTGCCAGCAGTGTCACTAGCGGGGGGTACAATGAGCAGTTCTTC.

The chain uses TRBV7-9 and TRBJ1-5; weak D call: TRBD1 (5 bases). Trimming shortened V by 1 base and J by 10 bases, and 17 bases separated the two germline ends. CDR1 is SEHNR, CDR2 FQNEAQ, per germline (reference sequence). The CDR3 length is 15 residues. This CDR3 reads CASSLEGSGSGPQHF. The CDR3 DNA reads TGTGCCAGCAGCTTAGAGGGGTCAGGGAGCGGTCCCCAGCATTTT. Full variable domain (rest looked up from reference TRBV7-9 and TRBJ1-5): DTGVSQNPRHKITKRGQNVTFRCDPISEHNRLYWYRQTLGQGPEFLTYFQNEAQLEKSRLLSDRFSAERPKGSFSTLEIQRTEQGDSAMYLCASSLEGSGSGPQHFGDGTRLSIL.

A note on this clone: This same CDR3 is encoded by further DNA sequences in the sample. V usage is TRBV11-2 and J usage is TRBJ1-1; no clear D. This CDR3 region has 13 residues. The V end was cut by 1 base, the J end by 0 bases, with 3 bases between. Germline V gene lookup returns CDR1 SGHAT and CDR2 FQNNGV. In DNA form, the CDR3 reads TGTGCCAGCAGCTTAGGAGTGAACACTGAAGCTTTCTTT. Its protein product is CASSLGVNTEAFF. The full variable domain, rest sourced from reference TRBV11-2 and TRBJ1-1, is EAGVAQSPRYKIIEKRQSVAFWCNPISGHATLYWYQQILGQGPKLLIQFQNNGVVDDSQLPKDRFSAERLKGVDSTLKIQPAKLEDSAVYLCASSLGVNTEAFFGQGTRLTVV.

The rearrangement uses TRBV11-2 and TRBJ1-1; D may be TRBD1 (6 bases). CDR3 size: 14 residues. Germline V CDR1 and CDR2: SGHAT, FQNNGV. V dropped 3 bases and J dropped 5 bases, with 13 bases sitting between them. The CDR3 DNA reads TGTGCCAGCAGCTTTTCAGGGGCTGAGACTGAAGCTTTCTTT. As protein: CASSFSGAETEAFF.

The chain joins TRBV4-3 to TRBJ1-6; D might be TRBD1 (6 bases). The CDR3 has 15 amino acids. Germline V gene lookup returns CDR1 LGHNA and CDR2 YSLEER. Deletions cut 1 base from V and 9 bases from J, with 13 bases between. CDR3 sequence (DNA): TGCGCCAGCAGCCAAGGGGGGCAGGCGGGTTCACCCCTCCACTTT. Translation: CASSQGGQAGSPLHF.